Below are 30 T cell receptor beta chains sequenced from a single sample in a study of T-cell reconstitution after alpha-beta-depleted transplantation in children (dated by TCRdb to about 2016). What the treatment or condition label conveys for this sample: allogeneic hematopoietic cell transplantation with graft depleted of TCRalphabeta T cells and CD19 B cells. The library was prepared using PCR. Sequenced using an Illumina HiSeq 2500. TCR library preparation used molecular barcoding, with unique molecular identifiers applied to normalize quantification of the TCRbeta repertoire. TCRdb trimmed public reads at Q25 via fastp, called clones via MiXCR and kept in-frame beta chains. Duplicate CDR3 protein sequences are folded into a single record with the most common DNA and genes. This sample comprises about 200,000 distinct CDR3 sequences, approximately 8.4% of them detected only once. The ten largest clones add up to under 40% of the sample.

The material was PBMCs, mostly from graft donor cells, obtained 360 days after TCRalphabeta/CD19-depleted stem cell transplant. The receptor source for this set is a male patient aged 2 to 10 who had a stem cell transplant for acute myeloid leukemia, so the T cells may come from the graft donor.

In this sample, this clonotype turned up many times. This chain links TRBV5-1 with TRBJ2-5; 11 bases match TRBD2. Trimming at V came to 4 bases and at J to 4 bases, leaving 12 bases not matched to a gene. The CDR3 is 17 residues long. CDR1 is SGHRS and CDR2 is YFSETQ in the germline V gene. CDR3 sequence reads: CASSLQLAGGLGETQYF. CDR3 nucleotides: TGCGCCAGCAGCCTACAGCTAGCGGGGGGCTTAGGAGAGACCCAGTACTTC.

The J gene is TRBJ2-1, the V gene TRBV29-1; no firm D call. This CDR3 has 14 residues. Germline CDR1 reads SQVTM; CDR2 reads ANQGSEA. V was shortened by 7 bases and J by 4 bases, with 17 bases between the two germline ends. The CDR3, as DNA: TGCAGCGCCTCCCCCCCTAGGGTTTACAATGAGCAGTTCTTC. It encodes CSASPPRVYNEQFF.

This clonotype was seen many times. The V call is TRBV7-8, the J call TRBJ2-2; D call uncertain. The germline CDR1 and CDR2 sequences are SGHVS and FQNEAQ. The V gene lost 4 bases and the J gene lost 7 bases, with 4 bases spanning the gap. The CDR3 loop spans 11 amino acids. The CDR3 reads CASSYYGELFF. The CDR3 coding sequence is TGTGCCAGCAGCTATTACGGGGAGCTGTTTTTT.

This clonotype was recorded a few times. V usage is TRBV5-1 and J usage is TRBJ2-2; D tentatively reads TRBD1 or TRBD2 (5 bases each). The CDR3 runs 17 residues. V shed 2 bases and J shed 6 bases, with 20 bases lying between them. Germline V gene sequence: CDR1 SGHRS, CDR2 YFSETQ. The CDR3 reads CASSLLVRGDAAGELFF. The CDR3, as DNA: TGCGCCAGCAGCTTATTGGTTCGAGGGGATGCCGCCGGGGAGCTGTTTTTT.

This clonotype was seen ten or more times. This chain links TRBV20-1 with TRBJ2-7; 9 bases fit TRBD1. After removal of 6 bases from V and 4 bases from J, the junction contained 13 bases not matched to a gene. The germline gives CDR1 DFQATT, CDR2 SNEGSKA (reference sequence). This CDR3 contains 15 residues. This CDR3 is CSASTTGQGVYEQYF. The CDR3 DNA sequence: TGCAGTGCATCTACCACGGGACAGGGAGTATACGAGCAGTACTTC.

This clonotype was observed at least ten times. The genes are TRBV18 and TRBJ1-2; unclear D gene. In germline, CDR1 is KGHSH, CDR2 LQKENI. The V gene lost 2 bases and the J gene lost 4 bases, with 8 bases spanning the gap. The CDR3 is 13 amino acids. DNA for the CDR3: TGTGCCAGCTCACCAGCGGCAGTCTATGGCTACACCTTC. This encodes CASSPAAVYGYTF.

The rearrangement joins TRBV7-9 to TRBJ2-2, with TRBD2 matching over 7 bases. Germline V lookup: CDR1 SEHNR, CDR2 FQNEAQ (reference sequence). V gave up 1 base and J gave up 6 bases; unmatched junction bases: 5. CDR3 length: 15 amino acids. The CDR3, as DNA: TGTGCCAGCAGCTTAGGCGGGAGCGCGGCCGGGGAGCTGTTTTTT. This encodes CASSLGGSAAGELFF.

The rearrangement links TRBV5-5 to TRBJ1-1; D call uncertain. CDR3 length equals 12 residues. V was shortened by 4 bases and J by 3 bases, with 7 bases between the two germline ends. Germline V CDR1 and CDR2: SGHKS, YYEKEE (reference sequence). The CDR3 nucleotides read TGTGCCAGCAGCCCACGGTACACTGAAGCTTTCTTT. It yields the protein CASSPRYTEAFF. The full variable domain, in which reference TRBV5-5 and TRBJ1-1 provide the parts outside the CDR3, is DAGVTQSPTHLIKTRGQQVTLRCSPISGHKSVSWYQQVLGQGPQFIFQYYEKEERGRGNFPDRFSARQFPNYSSELNVNALLLGDSALYLCASSPRYTEAFFGQGTRLTVV.

This clonotype has a handful of counts. The chain carries TRBV10-3 and TRBJ2-7; D call uncertain. The ends were cut back, 4 bases at V and 0 bases at J, with 10 bases in the middle. The V gene's germline CDR1 is ENHRY and CDR2 SYGVKD. CDR3 length: 14 residues. The CDR3 DNA reads as TGTGCCATCAGTGGATTCCCAGCCTCCTACGAGCAGTACGTC. As protein: CAISGFPASYEQYV.

This clonotype was seen many times. The chain carries TRBV11-2 and TRBJ2-2; no firm D call. The CDR3 loop spans 15 amino acids. The germline CDR1 and CDR2 sequences are SGHAT and FQNNGV. Trimming removed 4 bases from V and 6 bases from J, with 15 bases in between. CDR3 bases: TGTGCCAGCAGCTACCAGCGTCTGGGTTCCGGGGAGCTGTTTTTT. Its translation: CASSYQRLGSGELFF.

This chain links TRBV20-1 with TRBJ2-7; D may be TRBD2 (6 bases). The V gene lost 6 bases and the J gene lost 2 bases, with 14 bases spanning the gap. Germline V lookup: CDR1 DFQATT, CDR2 SNEGSKA (reference sequence). The CDR3 has 13 residues. The CDR3 here is CSASPRLAYEQYF. The CDR3 nucleotides read TGCAGTGCCTCACCCCGACTAGCCTACGAGCAGTACTTC.

This clonotype was seen repeatedly, ten times or more. The rearrangement uses TRBV12-3 or TRBV12-4 and TRBJ1-1; 7 positions agree with TRBD1. The CDR3 is made up of 14 amino acids. V lost 6 bases, J lost 5 bases, and 9 bases stayed unmatched. The CDR3: CASRIMTGFTEAFF. In DNA, the CDR3 is TGTGCCAGCAGAATCATGACAGGGTTTACTGAAGCTTTCTTT.

The table lists this clonotype with many counts. The J gene is TRBJ2-2, the V gene TRBV4-1; 11 bases align to TRBD2. The germline gives CDR1 MGHRA, CDR2 YSYEKL. After removal of 6 bases from V and 1 base from J, the junction contained 1 base not matched to a gene. This CDR3 region has 15 residues. The CDR3, as DNA: TGCGCCAGCAGTACTAGCGGGGGGAACACCGGGGAGCTGTTTTTT. As protein: CASSTSGGNTGELFF.

This clonotype was seen a handful of times. The V gene is TRBV30, the J gene TRBJ2-1, with 7 bases aligning to TRBD2. Losses at the gene ends were 2 bases for V and 14 bases for J; bases not matched to a gene: 6. CDR1 GTSNPN and CDR2 SVGIG come from the germline V gene (reference sequence). The CDR3 loop spans 11 amino acids. The CDR3 loop reads CAWSSGGGEFF. The CDR3 DNA is TGTGCCTGGAGTTCGGGAGGAGGGGAGTTCTTC.

This clonotype was seen at least ten times. The rearrangement uses TRBV10-3 and TRBJ2-2, with a weak D call TRBD1 (6 bases). Trimming stripped 2 bases from V and 3 bases from J, with 10 bases between. In germline, CDR1 is ENHRY, CDR2 SYGVKD. The CDR3 runs to 15 residues. Here the CDR3 reads CAISEHAGDTGELFF. In DNA form, the CDR3 reads TGTGCCATCAGTGAGCACGCAGGGGACACCGGGGAGCTGTTTTTT.

CDR3 residues: CATSRDLDSRQETQYF. The CDR3, as DNA: TGTGCCACCAGCAGAGATCTCGACAGTAGACAAGAGACCCAGTACTTC. This chain links TRBV15 with TRBJ2-5, with D perhaps TRBD1 (5 bases). V lost 0 bases, J lost 2 bases, and 13 bases lay in between. The CDR3 runs 16 residues. Germline CDR1 is LNHNV and CDR2 is YYDKDF (reference sequence).

This clonotype showed up many times. The V call is TRBV12-3 or TRBV12-4, the J call TRBJ2-7; D gene unclear. V was clipped by 1 base and J by 7 bases, with 5 bases between them. There are 11 residues in the CDR3. In DNA form, the CDR3 reads TGTGCCAGCAGTTTAGGTGGGGAGCAGTACGTC. As protein: CASSLGGEQYV.

In this sample, this clonotype turned up a few times. This chain joins TRBV18 and TRBJ2-7, with a tentative D call TRBD2 (6 bases). V was pared by 6 bases and J by 0 bases, with 12 bases between. CDR1 KGHSH and CDR2 LQKENI come from the germline V gene. The CDR3 loop spans 14 amino acids. The CDR3 DNA sequence: TGTGCCAGCTCCCCTTACGGGAGCTCCTACGAGCAGTACGTC. Translation gives CASSPYGSSYEQYV.

The V and J genes are TRBV20-1 and TRBJ2-1; 8 nucleotides agree with TRBD2. Germline V gives CDR1 DFQATT, CDR2 SNEGSKA (reference sequence). V shed 3 bases, J shed 10 bases, and the junction held 2 bases outside the gene matches. This CDR3 has 11 amino acids. CDR3 loop: CSARGGREQFF. In DNA, the CDR3 is TGCAGTGCTAGGGGCGGGAGGGAGCAGTTCTTC.

This clonotype was seen a handful of times. The V gene is TRBV10-2, the J gene TRBJ2-5; D assignment may be TRBD1 or TRBD2 (5 bases each). V was shortened by 4 bases and J by 1 base, with 13 bases between the two germline ends. Germline V gene sequence: CDR1 WSHSY, CDR2 SAAADI. The CDR3 is 15 residues long. The CDR3 DNA follows: TGCGCCAGCAGTGGCCGCCCGGGACCCCAAGAGACCCAGTACTTC. It yields the protein CASSGRPGPQETQYF.

This clonotype was seen ten or more times. CDR3 sequence: CSASRVNEQFF. The CDR3, as DNA: TGCAGTGCTAGCAGGGTAAATGAGCAGTTCTTC. The chain carries TRBV20-1 and TRBJ2-1; D is perhaps TRBD1 (5 bases). The CDR3 sequence is 11 residues long. V was clipped by 3 bases and J by 7 bases, with 7 bases between them. Germline CDR1 reads DFQATT; CDR2 reads SNEGSKA (reference sequence).

The gene calls are TRBV7-8 and TRBJ2-3; D gene unclear. Germline V lookup: CDR1 SGHVS, CDR2 FQNEAQ. V was pared by 3 bases and J by 4 bases, with 17 bases between. The length of the CDR3 is 16 residues. Here the CDR3 reads CASSFSLLPVADTQYF. The CDR3 bases are TGTGCCAGCAGCTTTTCCCTTCTACCCGTGGCAGATACGCAGTATTTT.

This clonotype was counted a few times. The chain joins TRBV4-3 to TRBJ2-1; TRBD2 aligns across 13 bases. Germline lookup yields CDR1 LGHNA and CDR2 YSLEER. The CDR3 is 16 amino acids. Unmatched junction bases numbered 12, after V lost 0 bases and J lost 16 bases. DNA for the CDR3: TGCGCCAGCAGCCAAGATGTAGGACTAGCGGGAGTTGGAGGCTTCTTC. Translating gives CASSQDVGLAGVGGFF.

The genes are TRBV20-1 and TRBJ1-1; weak D call: TRBD1 (6 bases). CDR3 length: 14 amino acids. V lost 3 bases and J lost 0, with 11 bases in between. Germline V gives CDR1 DFQATT, CDR2 SNEGSKA (reference sequence). The DNA of the CDR3 is TGCAGTGCTAGGTCAGGGGCGATGAACACTGAAGCTTTCTTT. Translation gives CSARSGAMNTEAFF.

In this sample, this clonotype turned up a few times. The gene calls are TRBV7-9 and TRBJ2-2; D is uncertain. Looked up from germline, CDR1 is SEHNR and CDR2 is FQNEAQ (reference sequence). The CDR3 sequence is 14 residues long. Trimming removed 7 bases from V and 0 bases from J, with 9 bases in between. Here the CDR3 DNA reads TGTGCCAGCACCCAACAGTCGAACACCGGGGAGCTGTTTTTT. Encoded protein: CASTQQSNTGELFF.

There are many counts of this clonotype. The genes are TRBV11-2 and TRBJ2-5; possibly TRBD2 for D (6 bases). There are 15 residues in the CDR3. Trimming cost V 2 bases and J 5 bases, with 15 bases left between them. CDR1 and CDR2 from the germline V gene are SGHAT and FQNNGV. The CDR3 here is CASSLWRGWMETQYF. For the CDR3, the DNA is TGTGCCAGCAGCTTATGGAGGGGATGGATGGAGACCCAGTACTTC. Full variable domain (missing parts from reference TRBV11-2 and TRBJ2-5): EAGVAQSPRYKIIEKRQSVAFWCNPISGHATLYWYQQILGQGPKLLIQFQNNGVVDDSQLPKDRFSAERLKGVDSTLKIQPAKLEDSAVYLCASSLWRGWMETQYFGPGTRLLVL.

This clonotype was seen a handful of times. J is TRBJ2-3 and V is TRBV29-1; no clear D. V was cut by 7 bases and J by 0 bases, with 29 bases left in between. CDR1 is SQVTM and CDR2 is ANQGSEA in the germline V gene. The CDR3 has 19 amino acids. The CDR3 nucleotides are TGCAGCGGGAGATCGGCGGAGAGCGACTGGCGGCGTAGCACAGATACGCAGTATTTT. The encoded protein is CSGRSAESDWRRSTDTQYF.

This clonotype was seen repeatedly, ten times or more. The chain recombines TRBV10-3 with TRBJ2-3, with D maybe TRBD2 (6 bases). V gave up 7 bases and J gave up 3 bases, with 11 bases separating them. CDR1 ENHRY and CDR2 SYGVKD come from the germline V gene. The CDR3 runs to 13 residues. DNA for the CDR3: TGTGCCATCATGTCGGGGGAAACAGATACGCAGTATTTT. Protein: CAIMSGETDTQYF.

There are a few counts of this clonotype. The V gene is TRBV7-2, the J gene TRBJ2-6; the D is unclear. V was trimmed by 3 bases and J by 0 bases, leaving 27 bases between them. The CDR3 is 22 amino acids. Germline CDR1 is SGHTA and CDR2 is FQGNSA. For the CDR3, the DNA is TGTGCCAGCAGCTTCCCCTCCCAGCAGTGTATCCCGCCGTCCTCTGGGGCCAACGTCCTGACTTTC. Translated: CASSFPSQQCIPPSSGANVLTF.

Ten or more counts support this clonotype. The chain has TRBV28 and TRBJ2-7; D is possibly TRBD2 (5 bases). From germline, CDR1 is MDHEN and CDR2 SYDVKM. V was trimmed by 5 bases and J by 6 bases, leaving 17 bases between them. The CDR3 has 14 amino acids. This chain's CDR3 is CASSPLLGRAEQYF. As DNA, the CDR3 is TGTGCCAGCAGTCCATTACTAGGACGGGCCGAGCAGTACTTC. Using reference TRBV28 and TRBJ2-7 for the parts outside the CDR3, the full variable domain is DVKVTQSSRYLVKRTGEKVFLECVQDMDHENMFWYRQDPGLGLRLIYFSYDVKMKEKGDIPEGYSVSREKKERFSLILESASTNQTSMYLCASSPLLGRAEQYFGPGTRLTVT.